The TCR beta chain described here comes from a study of radiotherapy plus CTLA-4 blockade in lung cancer (dated 2018 in TCRdb). The study in broad terms: Among enrolled patients, around 18% had an objective response and about 30% reached disease control.

Worth noting for this clone: Its antigen remains unidentified. One base away there is no much larger clone; base qualities are not given.

Points the paper makes about the study in general: Increased serum interferon-beta after radiation, together with early dynamic changes in blood T cell clones, were reported to be the strongest predictors of response. After treatment with radiotherapy and ipilimumab, TCR clones that originated in tumors expanded in peripheral blood.

The library was built by means of the immunoSEQ multiplex PCR assay. Drawn from immuneACCESS, this table holds only the in-frame rearrangements with V and J called that TCRdb kept. Clones are partly lost; checked studies trace under half to an unresolved V gene and leave the rest unexplained. The sample includes tens of thousands of clones, with over 60% observed a single time. Over 15% of the sample comes from the top ten. Focal radiation therapy combined with CTLA-4 blockade (ipilimumab) was tested in patients with chemo-refractory metastatic non-small-cell lung cancer. This TCR came from a human donor with non-small cell lung cancer that progressed on radiotherapy plus ipilimumab. This specimen was peripheral blood, taken from a patient treated with radiotherapy plus ipilimumab.

CDR3 protein: CASSPRQGMNTEAFF. Read as DNA, the sequence is TGCGCCAGCAGCCCCCGACAGGGGATGAACACTGAAGCTTTCTTT. The rearranged segments are TRBV4-1 and TRBJ1-1; TRBD1 aligns with 8 central bases. The germline V gene provides CDR1 MGHRA and CDR2 YSYEKL. Including the terminal cysteine and phenylalanine, the CDR3 comprises 15 residues. Only the CDR3 DNA is retained, 45 bases long and in frame from the first base. Trimming takes 4 bases off V and 0 bases off J; junction bases not matched to a gene: 4.